These 14 T cell receptor beta chains originate from one sample sequenced in a study of OX40 agonist ivuxolimab in advanced cancers. The protocol was immunoSEQ multiplex PCR, while the TCRdb copy is restricted to in-frame clones and leaves out a portion. The repertoire includes 65,000 to 90,000 clones, approximately 85% of them detected once, and approximately 5% sits in the top ten. Sequenced here: CD4+ or CD8+ T cells sorted from blood, sampled in a trial of the OX40 agonist ivuxolimab. These receptors came from an adult with an advanced solid tumor such as melanoma, head and neck, liver or kidney cancer.

The chain links TRBV6-1 to TRBJ1-5; tentative D call: TRBD1 (5 bases). V lost 2 bases and J 4 bases, leaving 6 bases between the germline ends. The germline V gene encodes CDR1 MNHNS and CDR2 SASEGT. There are 13 residues in the CDR3. CDR3 DNA sequence: TGTGCCAGCAGTGAATCAGGGAATCAGCCCCAGCATTTT. Translating it yields CASSESGNQPQHF.

This sequence joins TRBV4-1 and TRBJ2-5, with D unresolved. The V end lost 1 base, the J end lost 0 bases, and 6 bases lay between the germline ends. This CDR3 contains 14 residues. Germline V lookup: CDR1 MGHRA, CDR2 YSYEKL. CDR3 loop: CASSQGAYQETQYF. The CDR3 nucleotides read TGCGCCAGCAGCCAAGGGGCATACCAAGAGACCCAGTACTTC.

The chain combines TRBV7-8 with TRBJ2-5, with D perhaps being TRBD1 or TRBD2 (7 bases each). CDR1 is SGHVS, CDR2 FQNEAQ, per germline. This CDR3 spans 19 amino acids. The germline V and J ends were trimmed by 3 bases and 5 bases, with 28 bases remaining between them. The CDR3 is CASSLVPVRGGGPGETQYF. The CDR3 bases are TGTGCCAGCAGCTTGGTCCCCGTTAGGGGAGGGGGCCCTGGGGAGACCCAGTACTTC.

V and J are TRBV4-2 and TRBJ1-1; TRBD1 aligns across 7 bases. In germline, CDR1 is LGHNA, CDR2 YNFKEQ. Trimming removed 2 bases from V and 3 bases from J; junction bases left unmatched: 3. CDR3 length: 14 residues. CDR3: CASSQPTGDTEAFF. The CDR3 nucleotides are TGTGCCAGCAGCCAACCCACAGGGGACACTGAAGCTTTCTTT.

This chain uses TRBV27 with TRBJ2-1, with unresolved D. The CDR3 is 13 amino acids. The ends were cut back, 5 bases at V and 8 bases at J, with 13 bases in the middle. Germline V CDR1 and CDR2: MNHEY, SMNVEV (reference sequence). The chain's CDR3 is CASSDNNMYEQFF. CDR3 DNA: TGTGCCAGCAGTGATAACAACATGTATGAGCAGTTCTTC.

The V and J genes are TRBV5-1 and TRBJ2-2; D might be TRBD2 (5 bases). The germline CDR1 and CDR2 sequences are SGHRS and YFSETQ. This CDR3 region has 14 residues. Trimming removed 2 bases from V and 5 bases from J, with 10 bases in between. The CDR3 DNA reads TGCGCCAGCAGCTTTAGGACGGGGACCGGGGAGCTGTTTTTT. Protein: CASSFRTGTGELFF.

This sequence joins TRBV15 and TRBJ1-5, with TRBD1 matching 8 bases. Germline lookup yields CDR1 LNHNV and CDR2 YYDKDF (reference sequence). CDR3 size: 14 residues. The junction had 2 bases not matched to a gene; V was cut back by 6 bases and J by 1 base. CDR3 DNA sequence: TGTGCCACCAGGGCAGGGGGCAGCAATCAGCCCCAGCATTTT. It yields the protein CATRAGGSNQPQHF.

Concerning this clone itself: One junction end does not reproduce the germline sequence, and a read error may be involved. Additional DNA sequences in this sample encode the identical CDR3. The chain is built from TRBV15 and TRBJ2-7; D is ambiguous. Per germline, CDR1 LNHNV and CDR2 YYDKDF (reference sequence). The CDR3 covers 13 residues. CDR3 sequence reads: CATSRSPAYEQYF. The CDR3, as DNA: TGTGCCACCAGCAGATCCCCAGCCTACGAGCAATACTTC.

V is TRBV5-1 and J is TRBJ2-5, with D possibly being TRBD1 (6 bases). V lost 4 bases and J lost 5, with 9 bases in between. This CDR3 contains 12 residues. Germline V gene data show CDR1 as SGHRS and CDR2 as YFSETQ. The CDR3 DNA sequence: TGCGCCAGCAGCGGGGGCGCGGAGACCCAGTACTTC. Translated, it gives CASSGGAETQYF.

The rearrangement uses TRBV10-3 and TRBJ2-7; D is unresolved. The V end lost 5 bases, the J end lost 3 bases, and 17 bases lay between the germline ends. CDR1 and CDR2 from the germline V gene are ENHRY and SYGVKD. The CDR3 is made up of 15 amino acids. The CDR3 DNA sequence: TGTGCCATCAGTTCCGGCCTTAGCTTTAACTACGAGCAGTACTTC. Translated, it gives CAISSGLSFNYEQYF.

The V and J genes are TRBV18 and TRBJ1-1, with no clear D. V was shortened by 5 bases and J by 1 base, with 14 bases between the two germline ends. Germline loops: CDR1 KGHSH, CDR2 LQKENI. The CDR3 loop spans 15 amino acids. The CDR3 protein is CASSIYGDENTEAFF. In DNA, the CDR3 is TGTGCCAGCTCAATTTACGGTGATGAGAACACTGAAGCTTTCTTT.

V usage is TRBV6-5 and J usage is TRBJ1-1; the D is unclear. The CDR3 length is 15 residues. Looked up from germline, CDR1 is MNHEY and CDR2 is SVGAGI. V shed 6 bases and J shed 1 base, with 15 bases lying between them. DNA of the CDR3: TGTGCCAGCAGATTCCCCGGGTCCGGGAACACTGAAGCTTTCTTT. It specifies CASRFPGSGNTEAFF.

The genes are TRBV6-5 and TRBJ1-4; D possibly corresponds to TRBD1 (5 bases). This CDR3 region has 14 residues. V lost 6 bases and J 1 base, leaving 9 bases between the germline ends. CDR1 MNHEY and CDR2 SVGAGI come from the germline V gene. CDR3 sequence reads: CASRRDGTNEKLFF. CDR3 nucleotide sequence: TGTGCCAGCAGGAGGGACGGAACTAATGAAAAACTGTTTTTT.

In DNA, the CDR3 is TGTGCCAGCAGCTTAGCAACGGGCCCCAGCTCCTATAATTCACCCCTCCACTTT. This sequence encodes CASSLATGPSSYNSPLHF. The gene calls are TRBV7-8 and TRBJ1-6; D is uncertain. CDR1 is SGHVS and CDR2 is FQNEAQ in the germline V gene. The CDR3 contains 18 residues. Trimming removed 0 bases at V and 0 bases at J, with 12 bases between. The complete variable domain, with remaining parts taken from reference TRBV7-8 and TRBJ1-6, reads GAGVSQSPRYKVAKRGQDVALRCDPISGHVSLFWYQQALGQGPEFLTYFQNEAQLDKSGLPSDRFFAERPEGSVSTLKIQRTQQEDSAVYLCASSLATGPSSYNSPLHFGNGTRLTVT.